This T cell receptor (beta chain) originates from a study of tumor and adjacent non-tumor tissue in lung cancer. Study at large: Patients were aged roughly 31 to 76, 10 men and 4 to 6 women, stage I to III. Samples averaged around 4 million productive TCRbeta reads each.

V was cut by 7 bases and J by 0 bases, with 10 bases left in between. The CDR3 has 14 amino acids. Looked up from germline, CDR1 is MNHNS and CDR2 is SASEGT. No cell sorting was done before RNA was extracted from the tissue. The normal lung tissue was taken more than 3 cm from the tumor edge. This clonotype was seen ten or more times. The library came from three nested PCR rounds adapted from ARM-PCR protocols. TCRdb fed the multiplex PCR reads into MiXCR, producing one record per CDR3 protein. Here the sample spans roughly 67,000 distinct CDR3 sequences, approximately 73% being singletons. Sequencing was carried out using distant non-tumor lung tissue. The source of this sequence is a man aged 55-75 years with non-small cell lung cancer. The gene calls are TRBV6-1 and TRBJ2-1; possible D gene TRBD2, 5 bases. In DNA, the CDR3 is TGTGCCAGCATCATAGGGAGCTCCTACAATGAGCAGTTCTTC. Its translation: CASIIGSSYNEQFF.